One sample yielded the 22 T cell receptor beta chains listed below, sequenced in a study of blood T cell repertoires in COVID-19. Repertoires were generated with immunoSEQ multiplex PCR, while TCRdb's copy carries only in-frame clones and drops some. Of about 300,000 clones detected, about 89% appear once; the ten largest clones hold approximately 1.4%. Specimen: peripheral blood. Receptors were obtained from a woman aged 40 to 55 who had recovered from COVID-19.

The J gene is TRBJ1-5, the V gene TRBV15; D ambiguous. V was trimmed by 0 bases and J by 9 bases, leaving 18 bases between them. This CDR3 has 16 amino acids. In germline, CDR1 is LNHNV, CDR2 YYDKDF (reference sequence). The CDR3 DNA is TGTGCCACCAGCAGAGATCCGACGGGTACCCTGGGGCCCCAGCATTTT. This gives the protein CATSRDPTGTLGPQHF.

CDR3 region: CASSPQTGRTGYTF. CDR3 bases: TGTGCCAGCAGCCCCCAGACAGGGAGGACCGGCTACACCTTC. This sequence joins TRBV7-8 and TRBJ1-2; 7 bases are shared with TRBD1. The germline CDR1 and CDR2 sequences are SGHVS and FQNEAQ. V lost 5 bases to trimming and J lost 8 bases; unmatched junction nucleotides: 11. The CDR3 covers 14 residues.

The V gene is TRBV5-1, the J gene TRBJ1-1, with D possibly TRBD1 on 6 matching bases. V gave up 3 bases and J gave up 0 bases, with 9 bases separating them. CDR3 length equals 14 residues. CDR1 and CDR2 from the germline V gene are SGHRS and YFSETQ. CDR3 sequence reads: CASSSHRVNTEAFF. The CDR3 bases are TGCGCCAGCAGCTCTCACAGGGTGAACACTGAAGCTTTCTTT.

This clone has just one count. V is TRBV6-6 and J is TRBJ1-1; weak D call: TRBD1 (5 bases). The CDR3 is 13 residues long. V lost 4 bases, J lost 7 bases, and 13 bases lay in between. Germline V gene data show CDR1 as MNHNY and CDR2 as SVGAGI (reference sequence). CDR3 residues: CASSSHRRGEAFF. The CDR3 bases are TGTGCCAGCAGTTCCCACCGGAGGGGTGAAGCTTTCTTT.

The rearrangement uses TRBV7-8 and TRBJ1-1, with 12 bases matching TRBD1. The CDR3 totals 14 residues. The germline V gene encodes CDR1 SGHVS and CDR2 FQNEAQ. Trimming cost V 5 bases and J 4 bases; bases outside gene matches: 2. CDR3 DNA: TGTGCCAGCAGCGTGGGACAGGGGGCCACTGAAGCTTTCTTT. This translates into CASSVGQGATEAFF.

This chain uses TRBV5-4 with TRBJ1-4; 9 bases are a match to TRBD1. From germline, CDR1 is SGHNT and CDR2 YYREEE (reference sequence). The CDR3 extends over 13 amino acids. V shed 7 bases and J 7 bases; nucleotides not matched to a gene: 5. The CDR3 protein is CASGRDRVEKLFF. The DNA of the CDR3 is TGTGCCAGCGGAAGGGACAGGGTTGAAAAACTGTTTTTT.

V is TRBV4-3 and J is TRBJ2-2; 7 nucleotides match TRBD1. This CDR3 has 17 residues. Per the germline V gene, CDR1 is LGHNA and CDR2 is YSLEER. The J segment lost 4 bases and the V segment lost 0 bases, leaving 8 bases of the junction unmatched. CDR3 amino acids: CASSQDGWDSSTGELFF. In DNA form, the CDR3 reads TGCGCCAGCAGCCAAGATGGCTGGGACAGCTCCACCGGGGAGCTGTTTTTT.

This clone was observed a handful of times. The V and J genes are TRBV19 and TRBJ1-2; 7 nucleotides line up with TRBD1. This CDR3 is 14 amino acids long. The germline V gene encodes CDR1 LNHDA and CDR2 SQIVND (reference sequence). With 5 bases clipped from V and 4 bases from J, the junction kept 7 bases outside the gene matches. CDR3 coding DNA: TGTGCCAGTAGTCCGGGACAGACAGCCTATGGCTACACCTTC. This sequence encodes CASSPGQTAYGYTF.

The V call is TRBV5-1, the J call TRBJ1-1, with a possible D match to TRBD1 (6 bases). From germline, CDR1 is SGHRS and CDR2 YFSETQ. There are 14 residues in the CDR3. Between the trimmed V and J ends, which lost 4 bases and 4 bases, there was a span of 14 bases. For the CDR3, the DNA is TGCGCCAGCAGCCCAGGGGTTGGCGGCACTGAAGCTTTCTTT. Translating it yields CASSPGVGGTEAFF. The full variable domain, completed using reference TRBV5-1 and TRBJ1-1, is KAGVTQTPRYLIKTRGQQVTLSCSPISGHRSVSWYQQTPGQGLQFLFEYFSETQRNKGNFPGRFSGRQFSNSRSEMNVSTLELGDSALYLCASSPGVGGTEAFFGQGTRLTVV.

V gene TRBV24-1 combines with J gene TRBJ2-1, with 10 bases lining up with TRBD2. V shed 10 bases and J 6 bases; nucleotides not matched to a gene: 11. Per germline, CDR1 KGHDR and CDR2 SFDVKD. CDR3 length: 15 amino acids. The CDR3 DNA reads TGTGCCACTGGGGCCGGGGCTAGCGGGGGCAATGAGCAGTTCTTC. Translating it yields CATGAGASGGNEQFF.

The CDR3 reads CASSPLDRNQPQHF. CDR3 sequence (DNA): TGTGCCAGCTCACCGCTAGACAGGAATCAGCCCCAGCATTTT. This sequence joins TRBV18 and TRBJ1-5; TRBD1 is a possible D gene (6 bases). In germline, CDR1 is KGHSH, CDR2 LQKENI. V was clipped by 3 bases and J by 4 bases, with 10 bases between them. This CDR3 has 14 amino acids.

V and J are TRBV5-4 and TRBJ2-7; 8 bases are a match to TRBD2. CDR3 length: 16 residues. V gave up 5 bases and J gave up 2 bases; unmatched junction bases: 12. Germline V gives CDR1 SGHNT, CDR2 YYREEE (reference sequence). CDR3 in amino acids: CASSSRREGRPYEQYF. Written as DNA, the CDR3 is TGTGCCAGCAGTTCCCGTCGGGAGGGCCGGCCCTACGAGCAGTACTTC. Filled out from reference TRBV5-4 and TRBJ2-7, the complete variable domain reads ETGVTQSPTHLIKTRGQQVTLRCSSQSGHNTVSWYQQALGQGPQFIFQYYREEENGRGNFPPRFSGLQFPNYSSELNVNALELDDSALYLCASSSRREGRPYEQYFGPGTRLTVT.

This chain joins TRBV19 and TRBJ2-2; 8 positions match TRBD1. Germline V gene sequence: CDR1 LNHDA, CDR2 SQIVND (reference sequence). V lost 7 bases, J lost 4 bases, and 17 bases stayed unmatched. This CDR3 contains 18 residues. The CDR3: CASTRARRTGLVTGELFF. DNA of the CDR3: TGTGCCAGTACCCGAGCCCGACGGACAGGGCTTGTCACCGGGGAGCTGTTTTTT.

J is TRBJ2-5 and V is TRBV6-5, with 8 positions matching TRBD2. From germline, CDR1 is MNHEY and CDR2 SVGAGI. CDR3 size: 15 residues. Losses at the gene ends were 6 bases for V and 5 bases for J; bases not matched to a gene: 11. The CDR3 here is CASRLIAGSRETQYF. CDR3 DNA: TGTGCCAGCAGGCTTATAGCGGGGAGCCGGGAGACCCAGTACTTC.

The chain has TRBV19 and TRBJ2-3; D might be TRBD1 (6 bases). The germline V gene has CDR1 LNHDA and CDR2 SQIVND (reference sequence). V was clipped by 8 bases and J by 2 bases, with 20 bases between them. CDR3 length: 16 amino acids. The CDR3 nucleotides read TGTGCCAGTGGGGGAAGCCGGGACACCAACACAGATACGCAGTATTTT. Its protein product is CASGGSRDTNTDTQYF.

This sequence joins TRBV7-8 and TRBJ1-6, with D uncertain. The V end lost 2 bases, the J end lost 4 bases, and 9 bases lay between the germline ends. This CDR3 region has 15 residues. Per the germline V gene, CDR1 is SGHVS and CDR2 is FQNEAQ. CDR3 sequence (DNA): TGTGCCAGCAGCTTAAGCCGGGGTTATAATTCACCCCTCCACTTT. It is translated as CASSLSRGYNSPLHF.

The chain combines TRBV7-2 with TRBJ2-7, with 12 nucleotides matching TRBD2. This CDR3 has 16 amino acids. The germline V gene has CDR1 SGHTA and CDR2 FQGNSA. J lost 2 bases, V lost 5 bases, and 7 bases had no gene match. CDR3 in DNA: TGTGCCAGCAGCCCGTATCCTAGCGGGGGGGCCTACGAGCAGTACTTC. Its protein product is CASSPYPSGGAYEQYF.

The V call is TRBV5-1, the J call TRBJ2-7; no reliable D call. The CDR3 extends over 14 amino acids. Germline CDR1 SGHRS, CDR2 YFSETQ. With 1 base removed from V and 2 bases from J, the gap between germline ends came to 10 bases. The CDR3 sequence: CASSLTGGPYEQYF. The CDR3 nucleotides read TGCGCCAGCAGCTTGACCGGCGGCCCCTACGAGCAGTACTTC. The variable domain in full, completed from reference TRBV5-1 and TRBJ2-7, reads KAGVTQTPRYLIKTRGQQVTLSCSPISGHRSVSWYQQTPGQGLQFLFEYFSETQRNKGNFPGRFSGRQFSNSRSEMNVSTLELGDSALYLCASSLTGGPYEQYFGPGTRLTVT.

The chain couples TRBV2 to TRBJ1-4, with TRBD1 as a possible D gene (5 bases). The CDR3 spans 13 residues. Germline CDR1 reads SNHLY; CDR2 reads FYNNEI. The V end lost 5 bases, the J end lost 5 bases, and 9 bases lay between the germline ends. The DNA of the CDR3 is TGTGCCAGCAGTCAAGAGGGGAATGAAAAACTGTTTTTT. This sequence encodes CASSQEGNEKLFF.

This clone occurred a few times. V and J are TRBV12-3 or TRBV12-4 and TRBJ2-7, with D perhaps TRBD2 (5 bases). Trimming shortened V by 6 bases and J by 7 bases, and 16 bases separated the two germline ends. The CDR3 length is 13 residues. CDR3 coding DNA: TGTGCCAGCAGCCCCTGGAGGCATCAAGAGCAGTACTTC. Translated: CASSPWRHQEQYF.

The genes are TRBV5-1 and TRBJ1-2; 7 bases map to TRBD1. The length of the CDR3 is 14 residues. Germline CDR1 SGHRS, CDR2 YFSETQ. J was trimmed by 7 bases and V by 3 bases; bases with no gene match: 9. The CDR3 loop is CASSSQGDGGGYTF. DNA of the CDR3: TGCGCCAGCAGCTCTCAGGGGGATGGTGGTGGCTACACCTTC.

The chain is built from TRBV6-2 or TRBV6-3 and TRBJ2-1; 9 bases map to TRBD1. The germline CDR1 and CDR2 sequences are MNHEY and SVGEGT. The J segment lost 15 bases and the V segment lost 6 bases, leaving 12 bases of the junction unmatched. This CDR3 contains 13 residues. DNA for the CDR3: TGTGCCAGCAGCCCAATTTCCGGGACAGGGCCGTTCTTC. This translates into CASSPISGTGPFF.